The sequence of this TCR beta chain was determined in a study of persistence of HIV-infected CD4 T cells. The libraries were made with immunoSEQ version 4 in survey mode. Clones were sequenced by immunoSEQ multiplex PCR, and TCRdb holds only the in-frame ones, with some missing. The table records 50,000 or so clones, about four fifths of them present only once. About this clone itself: Its cognate antigen is unknown.

The ends were cut back, 5 bases at V and 2 bases at J, with 18 bases in the middle. Germline assignment: CDR1 SGHDN and CDR2 FVKESK. CDR3 length equals 16 residues. Cells were stimulated with CMV-infected fibroblast lysates at 10 ug/mL. CD40L-negative CD69-negative CD45RO-high memory CD4+ T cells were sorted as populations depleted of antigen-responding cells. This TCR came from an adult man with HIV who was CMV-seropositive. The material was CD4+ T cells sorted from PBMCs after approximately 19-hour stimulation, obtained from a patient who received antiretroviral therapy. The chain combines TRBV14 with TRBJ2-5; D ambiguous. This chain's CDR3 is CASSVLAAELQETQYF. In nucleotides, the CDR3 is TGTGCCAGCAGCGTCCTGGCAGCTGAGCTTCAAGAGACCCAGTACTTC.